Below, one T cell receptor beta chain is given with its context. Its antigen is unidentified. The authors incorporated unique molecular identifiers into the TCR beta cDNA libraries. Between about 0.9 and 11 million T cells gave rise to hundreds of thousands of cDNA molecules. TCRdb fed the PCR reads into MiXCR, producing one record per CDR3 protein. The sample has approximately 460,000 distinct CDR3 sequences, approximately 46% seen once. This record comes from a study of post-analysis software for immune sequencing data. Study-level results: There were about 5 TRBV segments more frequent in patients than controls, and TRBV5-6, TRBV5-1 and TRBV20-1 were among them. Controls' normalized Chao1 diversity significantly exceeded that of multiple sclerosis patients. Samples made in the same batch grouped tightly together by F measure.

This CDR3 spans 15 amino acids. CDR1 and CDR2 from the germline V gene are LGHNA and YNFKEQ. The V end was cut by 4 bases, the J end by 0 bases, with 9 bases between. The material sequenced was blood. The receptor comes from a girl aged 5-17 years with multiple sclerosis. The chain has TRBV4-2 and TRBJ1-4; D unresolved. This CDR3 reads CASSLTVATNEKLFF. In DNA form, the CDR3 reads TGTGCCAGCAGCCTTACAGTTGCAACTAATGAAAAACTGTTTTTT.